Below are 24 T cell receptor beta chains sequenced from a single sample in a study of blood T cell repertoires in COVID-19. Only in-frame clones appear in the TCRdb table, and some are missing; sequencing was by immunoSEQ multiplex PCR. The table lists fewer than 200,000 clones, 84% of them singletons. The sequenced sample was peripheral blood. Source of these receptors: a man in his forties who had recovered from COVID-19.

V is TRBV25-1 and J is TRBJ2-7, with TRBD2 identical over 9 bases. The CDR3 loop spans 14 amino acids. V dropped 4 bases and J dropped 5; count of bases not matched to a gene: 6. Germline values: CDR1 MGHDK, CDR2 SYGVNS. This chain's CDR3 is CASSVGGGGHEQYF. The CDR3 nucleotides read TGTGCCAGCAGTGTCGGCGGGGGGGGCCACGAGCAGTACTTC.

The chain links TRBV7-9 to TRBJ1-4; 10 nucleotides line up with TRBD1. The CDR3 is made up of 15 amino acids. Germline assignment: CDR1 SEHNR and CDR2 FQNEAQ (reference sequence). V lost 5 bases, J lost 8 bases, and 8 bases stayed unmatched. The CDR3 DNA is TGTGCCAGCAGCAAGAGGGGGACAGGGGAAGAAAAACTGTTTTTT. Translating gives CASSKRGTGEEKLFF.

The chain employs TRBV28 and TRBJ1-1, with TRBD1 matching over 7 bases. J lost 5 bases, V lost 6 bases, and 9 bases had no gene match. The CDR3 loop spans 14 amino acids. Germline V gene sequence: CDR1 MDHEN, CDR2 SYDVKM. CDR3 sequence: CASRTRQGWTEAFF. CDR3 sequence (DNA): TGTGCCAGCAGGACGAGACAGGGCTGGACTGAAGCTTTCTTT. Full variable domain (rest looked up from reference TRBV28 and TRBJ1-1): DVKVTQSSRYLVKRTGEKVFLECVQDMDHENMFWYRQDPGLGLRLIYFSYDVKMKEKGDIPEGYSVSREKKERFSLILESASTNQTSMYLCASRTRQGWTEAFFGQGTRLTVV.

This clone has more than one count but fewer than ten. The V and J genes are TRBV4-3 and TRBJ2-3; 8 bases align to TRBD2. The CDR3 is 16 residues long. Germline CDR1 reads LGHNA; CDR2 reads YSLEER. Trimming at V came to 1 base and at J to 5 bases, leaving 8 bases not matched to a gene. The CDR3 DNA reads TGCGCCAGCAGCCAAGCACCCAGCGGGGGCGAAGATACGCAGTATTTT. Its translation is CASSQAPSGGEDTQYF.

This clone showed up just a few times. The V call is TRBV30, the J call TRBJ2-7; D gene uncertain. V was shortened by 2 bases and J by 2 bases, with 13 bases between the two germline ends. This CDR3 comprises 14 residues. Germline CDR1 reads GTSNPN; CDR2 reads SVGIG (reference sequence). The CDR3 DNA reads TGTGCCTGGAGTCCCCGGGTTAGCACCTACGAGCAGTACTTC. It encodes CAWSPRVSTYEQYF.

The CDR3 region is CASSQDGRGREPQHF. CDR3 bases: TGTGCCAGCAGCCAAGATGGGAGGGGACGGGAGCCCCAGCATTTT. V is TRBV4-2 and J is TRBJ1-5; a possible D gene is TRBD1 (5 bases). Trimming stripped 0 bases from V and 8 bases from J, with 14 bases between. In germline, CDR1 is LGHNA, CDR2 YNFKEQ. The CDR3 runs 15 residues.

The J gene is TRBJ2-3, the V gene TRBV15, with 10 bases identical to TRBD2. Germline V gene sequence: CDR1 LNHNV, CDR2 YYDKDF (reference sequence). J lost 5 bases, V lost 7 bases, and 9 bases had no gene match. The CDR3 has 15 amino acids. The CDR3 DNA sequence: TGTGCCACCATGGGGAGCGGGAGGGTGGAAGATACGCAGTATTTT. Protein sequence: CATMGSGRVEDTQYF.

The gene calls are TRBV6-5 and TRBJ1-5; 9 bases are a match to TRBD1. The CDR3 loop spans 15 amino acids. The germline V gene has CDR1 MNHEY and CDR2 SVGAGI. The V gene end was trimmed by 5 bases and the J gene end by 7 bases; junction bases not matched to a gene: 9. CDR3 bases: TGTGCCAGCAGTAAAACGACAGGGGGAGGACAGCCCCAGCATTTT. Translated, it gives CASSKTTGGGQPQHF.

The chain recombines TRBV3-1 (or the pseudogene TRBV3-2) with TRBJ1-5, with 7 bases fitting TRBD1. V was pared by 8 bases and J by 6 bases, with 7 bases of the junction left unmatched. The length of the CDR3 is 13 residues. CDR1 and CDR2 from the germline V gene are LGHDT and YNNKEL (reference sequence). CDR3 DNA: TGTGCCAGCGGAACAGGGGTTGGTCAGCCCCAGCATTTT. Translating it yields CASGTGVGQPQHF.

V gene TRBV29-1 combines with J gene TRBJ1-2; D is unresolved. The CDR3 is 10 amino acids. The germline gives CDR1 SQVTM, CDR2 ANQGSEA. V was cut by 5 bases and J by 8 bases, with 9 bases left in between. The CDR3 protein is CSVSVSGYTF. CDR3 DNA: TGCAGCGTTTCAGTATCCGGCTACACCTTC.

The chain joins TRBV7-9 to TRBJ2-3; D uncertain. The CDR3 length is 12 residues. Trimming cost V 7 bases and J 3 bases, with 8 bases left between them. From germline, CDR1 is SEHNR and CDR2 FQNEAQ (reference sequence). CDR3 sequence reads: CASTLLTDTQYF. The CDR3 DNA reads as TGTGCCAGCACCCTACTAACAGATACGCAGTATTTT.

The chain joins TRBV25-1 to TRBJ1-3, with no clear D. The ends were cut back, 3 bases at V and 0 bases at J, with 9 bases in the middle. This CDR3 has 15 amino acids. The germline V gene has CDR1 MGHDK and CDR2 SYGVNS. The chain's CDR3 is CASSEEGRSGNTIYF. In nucleotides, the CDR3 is TGTGCCAGCAGTGAGGAGGGTCGCTCTGGAAACACCATATATTTT.

In this sample, this clone turned up once. CDR3 region: CSVEISGRGTDTQYF. CDR3 nucleotides: TGCAGCGTTGAGATTAGCGGGAGGGGCACAGATACGCAGTATTTT. This chain uses TRBV29-1 with TRBJ2-3; the match to TRBD2 covers 11 bases. Germline-derived CDR1 and CDR2 are SQVTM and ANQGSEA. The CDR3 runs to 15 residues. The V and J ends lost 3 bases and 1 base, in that order; junction bases with no gene match: 3.

The rearrangement uses TRBV10-3 and TRBJ2-7; 8 nucleotides line up with TRBD1. V shed 4 bases, J shed 3 bases, and the junction held 11 bases outside the gene matches. In germline, CDR1 is ENHRY, CDR2 SYGVKD. The CDR3 spans 16 residues. CDR3 protein: CAISAPGGDSIYEQYF. As DNA, the CDR3 is TGTGCCATCAGTGCCCCAGGGGGCGATTCGATCTACGAGCAGTACTTC.

V is TRBV19 and J is TRBJ1-5; D is possibly TRBD1 (6 bases). Germline V gene sequence: CDR1 LNHDA, CDR2 SQIVND (reference sequence). Trimming removed 5 bases from V and 7 bases from J, with 15 bases in between. The CDR3 loop spans 14 amino acids. The CDR3 loop is CASSRRGGGQPQHF. The CDR3 region has the DNA TGTGCCAGTAGTCGCAGGGGAGGGGGGCAGCCCCAGCATTTT. The full variable domain, its missing parts supplied by reference TRBV19 and TRBJ1-5, is DGGITQSPKYLFRKEGQNVTLSCEQNLNHDAMYWYRQDPGQGLRLIYYSQIVNDFQKGDIAEGYSVSREKKESFPLTVTSAQKNPTAFYLCASSRRGGGQPQHFGDGTRLSIL.

The rearrangement uses TRBV6-2 or TRBV6-3 and TRBJ2-1, with TRBD1 matching over 9 bases. The CDR3 runs 15 residues. The V gene end was trimmed by 2 bases and the J gene end by 4 bases; junction bases not matched to a gene: 3. CDR1 MNHEY and CDR2 SVGEGT come from the germline V gene. CDR3 sequence: CASSYGGTGYNEQFF. The CDR3 nucleotides are TGTGCCAGCAGTTACGGGGGGACAGGGTACAATGAGCAGTTCTTC.

J is TRBJ2-1 and V is TRBV19; TRBD2 matches 10 bases. V was clipped by 3 bases and J by 1 base; unmatched bases: 0. The CDR3 sequence is 15 residues long. From germline, CDR1 is LNHDA and CDR2 SQIVND (reference sequence). The DNA for the CDR3 is TGTGCCAGTAGTATTAGCGGGGGGTCCTACAATGAGCAGTTCTTC. It codes for CASSISGGSYNEQFF.

The chain links TRBV4-1 to TRBJ2-7; TRBD2 agrees at 11 bases. The germline gives CDR1 MGHRA, CDR2 YSYEKL. Unmatched junction bases numbered 5, after V lost 4 bases and J lost 3 bases. The CDR3 sequence is 15 residues long. The CDR3, as DNA: TGCGCCAGCAGCCGAGGGACTAGCGGAGGCTACGAGCAGTACTTC. Translating it yields CASSRGTSGGYEQYF.

The chain uses TRBV7-9 and TRBJ2-7; D not resolved. The CDR3 has 17 residues. Trimming pared 4 bases from V and 6 bases from J, leaving 25 bases between. CDR1 SEHNR and CDR2 FQNEAQ come from the germline V gene (reference sequence). CDR3 DNA: TGTGCCAGCAGCTCATTAGGCTTCCAGCTGCTAGAAAGCGAGCAGTACTTC. This codes for CASSSLGFQLLESEQYF.

J is TRBJ1-2 and V is TRBV7-2; the D is unclear. Trimming stripped 1 base from V and 4 bases from J, with 13 bases between. This CDR3 comprises 15 residues. The germline V gene has CDR1 SGHTA and CDR2 FQGNSA. The CDR3 DNA follows: TGTGCCAGCAGCTTAGAGGTCAGGCAAACCTATGGCTACACCTTC. Its translation is CASSLEVRQTYGYTF.

This chain connects TRBV3-1 (or the pseudogene TRBV3-2) to TRBJ2-1; TRBD2 matches 13 bases. V was clipped by 9 bases and J by 6 bases; unmatched bases: 11. The CDR3 is made up of 16 amino acids. Germline-derived CDR1 and CDR2 are LGHDT and YNNKEL (reference sequence). CDR3 DNA: TGTGCCAGTCACGCCGGGACTAGCGGGACTTCCAATGAGCAGTTCTTC. This gives the protein CASHAGTSGTSNEQFF.

The J gene is TRBJ2-1, the V gene TRBV4-3; D may be TRBD2 (5 bases). Germline CDR1 LGHNA, CDR2 YSLEER. The V gene lost 3 bases and the J gene lost 2 bases, with 11 bases spanning the gap. The CDR3 consists of 15 residues. The CDR3 sequence is CASSQTIGTYNEQFF. In DNA, the CDR3 is TGCGCCAGCAGCCAGACCATCGGGACCTACAATGAGCAGTTCTTC.

This chain connects TRBV7-9 to TRBJ2-7, with TRBD1 identical over 8 bases. J gave up 2 bases and V 3 bases, and 3 bases lay outside the gene matches. CDR1 and CDR2 (germline): SEHNR, FQNEAQ (reference sequence). The CDR3 loop spans 14 amino acids. CDR3 sequence reads: CASSFPGQAYEQYF. The CDR3 DNA sequence: TGTGCCAGCAGCTTTCCGGGACAGGCCTACGAGCAGTACTTC.

As for this clone: Other DNA sequences of this sample code for an identical CDR3. The gene calls are TRBV19 and TRBJ2-7, with 9 nucleotides matching TRBD1. The germline CDR1 and CDR2 sequences are LNHDA and SQIVND (reference sequence). J was trimmed by 0 bases and V by 3 bases; bases with no gene match: 0. The CDR3 has 14 residues. CDR3 nucleotide sequence: TGTGCCAGTAGTATGGGACAGGGCTCCTACGAGCAGTACTTC. Translated, it gives CASSMGQGSYEQYF.